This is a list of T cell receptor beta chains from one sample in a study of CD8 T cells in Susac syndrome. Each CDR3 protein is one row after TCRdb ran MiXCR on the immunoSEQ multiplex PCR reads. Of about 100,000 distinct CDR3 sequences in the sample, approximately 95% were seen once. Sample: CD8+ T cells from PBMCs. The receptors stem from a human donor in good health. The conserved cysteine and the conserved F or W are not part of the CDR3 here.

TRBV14	ASSRAAYQETQY
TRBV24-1	ATQDSANTGELF
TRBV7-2	ASSSTGGGHYEQY
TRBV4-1	ASSHQIVNLRQEQY
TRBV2	ASRKTGEEAF
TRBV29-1	SVVDVPSGNTIY
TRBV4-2	ASSLGSGANVLT
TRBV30	AWDLTGTSPLH
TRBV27	ASSLSLDEQF
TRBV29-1	SVFGVRPGPGAF
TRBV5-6	ASSQGSGQPQH
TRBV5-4	ASSSDDRGGHGYT
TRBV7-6	ASTPGQTLGNEQF
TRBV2	ASSDGQGGEQF
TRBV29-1	SVEVVQAGAYEQY
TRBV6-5	ASSYLGTVNEKLF
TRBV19	ASSGAGITDTQY
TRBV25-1	ASKGPGAQGEAF
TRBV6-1	ASRSDRGSNQPQH
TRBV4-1	ASSQDRGGSYEQY
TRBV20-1	SARGGVTEAF
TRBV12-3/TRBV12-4	ASPRGGPYTGELF
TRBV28	ASSSGTGGYGYT
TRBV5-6	ASSFMGPRQPQH
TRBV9	ASSVAGAALQTQY
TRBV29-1	SVLDASGNTIY
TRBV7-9	APGANTGELF
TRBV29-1	SVDGLPGGRGWNTEAF
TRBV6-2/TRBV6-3	ASSRLAGGPAGELF
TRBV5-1	ASRGMDTGELF
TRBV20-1	SARERGVSYEQY
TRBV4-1	ASSQDGGSNEQY
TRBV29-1	SVRTGYNEQF
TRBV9	ASSVAGGPPYNEQF
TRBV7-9	ASSPTDKETQY
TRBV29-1	SVHRPEYQETQY
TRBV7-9	ASSLGRGEMNTEAF
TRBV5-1	ASSLEGQGNTEAF
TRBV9	ASSVGGERYQETQY
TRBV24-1	ATSESNNEQF
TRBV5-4	ASSLGVSAGELF
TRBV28	ASSSLAVNTEAF
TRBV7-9	ASSSHREDSNQPQH
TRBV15	ATSGGVGTSGWNQY